This T cell receptor beta chain was obtained from a study of cytomegalovirus exposure and HLA in healthy donors. Overall study results and limits: Further analysis, carried out later, found HLA-associated TCR beta chains more clonally expanded than equally common other chains. Within an earlier analysis, most TCR beta V segments proved productive either about 87% or about 30% of the time. Cytomegalovirus association was assigned to 150 to 200 TCR beta chains. No immune exposure information besides CMV serostatus was available.

Turning to this clone: No antigen is known for it. At one boundary the junction diverges from the germline segment, which might be a read error.

Primers for the PCR totalled 60 Vbeta and 13 Jbeta. The assay was immunoSEQ multiplex PCR, and TCRdb's table has in-frame clones only and misses some. The table lists 120,000 to 150,000 clones, about four fifths of them singletons. The CDR3 is 13 amino acids. Germline V lookup: CDR1 SGHVS, CDR2 FQNEAQ. V gene TRBV7-8 combines with J gene TRBJ2-7; D gene unclear. The clonotype was recovered from a man aged 25-45 years in good health and CMV-seropositive. The sample comprised PBMCs. The CDR3 spells CSSSLRQAYEQYF. The CDR3 DNA reads as TGTTCCAGCAGCTTAAGGCAGGCCTACGAGCAGTACTTC.